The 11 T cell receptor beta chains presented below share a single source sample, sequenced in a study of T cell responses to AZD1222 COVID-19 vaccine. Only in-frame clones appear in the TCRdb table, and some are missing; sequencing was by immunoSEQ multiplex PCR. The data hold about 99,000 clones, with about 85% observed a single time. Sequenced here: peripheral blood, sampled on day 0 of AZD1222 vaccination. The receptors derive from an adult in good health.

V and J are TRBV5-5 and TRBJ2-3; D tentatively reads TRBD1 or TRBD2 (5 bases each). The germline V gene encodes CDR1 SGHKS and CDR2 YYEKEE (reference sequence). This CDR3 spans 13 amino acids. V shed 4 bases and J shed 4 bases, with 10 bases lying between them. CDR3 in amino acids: CASSRGTADTQYF. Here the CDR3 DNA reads TGTGCCAGCAGCCGTGGGACCGCAGATACGCAGTATTTT.

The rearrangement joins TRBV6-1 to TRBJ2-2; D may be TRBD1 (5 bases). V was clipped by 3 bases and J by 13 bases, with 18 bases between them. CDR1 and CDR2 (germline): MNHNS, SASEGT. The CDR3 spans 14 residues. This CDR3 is CASSDPRAYGSLFF. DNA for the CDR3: TGTGCCAGCAGTGACCCCAGGGCTTATGGGTCGCTGTTTTTT.

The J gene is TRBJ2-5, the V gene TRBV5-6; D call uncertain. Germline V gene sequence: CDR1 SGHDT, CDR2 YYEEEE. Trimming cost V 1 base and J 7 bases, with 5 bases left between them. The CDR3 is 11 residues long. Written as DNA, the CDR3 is TGTGCCAGCAGCTTGAAAGGGACCCAGTACTTC. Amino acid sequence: CASSLKGTQYF.

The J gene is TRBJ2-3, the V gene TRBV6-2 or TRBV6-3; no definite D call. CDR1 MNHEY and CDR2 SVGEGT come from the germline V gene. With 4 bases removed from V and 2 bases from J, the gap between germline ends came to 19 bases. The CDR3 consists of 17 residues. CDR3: CASSSNISPANTDTQYF. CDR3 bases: TGTGCCAGCAGTTCCAATATTTCCCCAGCGAACACAGATACGCAGTATTTT.

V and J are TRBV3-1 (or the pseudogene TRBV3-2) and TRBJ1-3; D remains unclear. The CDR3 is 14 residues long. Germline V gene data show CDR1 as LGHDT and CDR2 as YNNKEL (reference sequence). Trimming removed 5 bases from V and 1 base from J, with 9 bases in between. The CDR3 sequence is CASSFSGSGNTIYF. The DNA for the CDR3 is TGTGCCAGCAGCTTCAGTGGATCTGGAAACACCATATATTTT.

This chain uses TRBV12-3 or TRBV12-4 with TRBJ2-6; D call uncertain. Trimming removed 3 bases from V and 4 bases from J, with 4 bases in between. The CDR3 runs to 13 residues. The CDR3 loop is CASSLFGANVLTF. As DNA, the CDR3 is TGTGCCAGCAGTTTGTTCGGGGCCAACGTCCTGACTTTC.

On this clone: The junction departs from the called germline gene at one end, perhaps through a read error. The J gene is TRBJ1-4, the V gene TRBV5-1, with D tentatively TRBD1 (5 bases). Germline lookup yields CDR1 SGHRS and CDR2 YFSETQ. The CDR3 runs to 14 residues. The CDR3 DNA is TGTGCCAGCAGCCCCCGGGGCTTTAATGAAAAACTGTTTTTT. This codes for CASSPRGFNEKLFF.

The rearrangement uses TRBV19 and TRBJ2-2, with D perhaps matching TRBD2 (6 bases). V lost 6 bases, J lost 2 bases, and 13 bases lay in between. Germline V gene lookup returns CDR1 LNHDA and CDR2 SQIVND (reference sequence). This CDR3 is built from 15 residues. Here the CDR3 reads CASSRTEGNTGELFF. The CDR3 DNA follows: TGTGCCAGTAGCCGGACGGAGGGTAACACCGGGGAGCTGTTTTTT. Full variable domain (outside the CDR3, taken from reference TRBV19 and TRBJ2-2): DGGITQSPKYLFRKEGQNVTLSCEQNLNHDAMYWYRQDPGQGLRLIYYSQIVNDFQKGDIAEGYSVSREKKESFPLTVTSAQKNPTAFYLCASSRTEGNTGELFFGEGSRLTVL.

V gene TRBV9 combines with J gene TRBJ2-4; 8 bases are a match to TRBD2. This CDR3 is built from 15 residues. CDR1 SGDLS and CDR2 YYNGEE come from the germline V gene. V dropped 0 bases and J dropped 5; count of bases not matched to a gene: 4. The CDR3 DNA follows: TGTGCCAGCAGCGTAGCTGCGGGAGGCCAAAACATTCAGTACTTC. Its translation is CASSVAAGGQNIQYF.

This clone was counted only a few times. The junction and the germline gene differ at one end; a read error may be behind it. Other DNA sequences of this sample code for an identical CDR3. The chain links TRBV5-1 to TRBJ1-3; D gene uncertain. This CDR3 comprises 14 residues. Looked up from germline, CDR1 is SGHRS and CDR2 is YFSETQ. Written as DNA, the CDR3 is TGTGCCAGCAGCCCAGAAATTTCTGGAAACACCATATATTTT. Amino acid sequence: CASSPEISGNTIYF.

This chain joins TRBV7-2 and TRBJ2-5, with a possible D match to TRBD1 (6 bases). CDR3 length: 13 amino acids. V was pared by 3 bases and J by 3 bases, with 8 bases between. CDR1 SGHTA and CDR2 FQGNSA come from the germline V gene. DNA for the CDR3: TGTGCCAGCAGCTTGAGACAGGAAGAGACCCAGTACTTC. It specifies CASSLRQEETQYF.